This record covers a single TCR beta chain. What it binds is not known. The data are from a study of T cell responses to AZD1222 COVID-19 vaccine. Study background: Some second doses came at about 4 weeks and others at about 12 weeks; these were pooled. Study-wide results and limits: Clonal diversity was possibly underestimated; the donors were predominantly white British and more often female. Spike-specific TCR breadth and depth were elevated following two AZD1222 doses. Vaccine-associated CD4 TCRs ranged over spike, dominating at 160-218 and 743-854.

This table comes from immunoSEQ multiplex PCR, and its TCRdb copy is limited to in-frame clones, with some not included. Counted here are over 85,000 clones, 85% to 90% occurring once; the ten biggest clones make up over 7.5%. Trimming took 4 bases from V and 0 from J, leaving 16 bases between them. This CDR3 is built from 18 residues. Germline V gene lookup returns CDR1 SNHLY and CDR2 FYNNEI. Specimen: peripheral blood, collected on day 0 of AZD1222 vaccination. This receptor was identified in an adult in good health. This chain uses TRBV2 with TRBJ2-6; possibly TRBD2 for D (5 bases). CDR3 region: CASSGGSAGSSGANVLTF. In DNA, the CDR3 is TGTGCCAGCAGTGGAGGGTCGGCAGGTTCCTCTGGGGCCAACGTCCTGACTTTC.